This T cell receptor beta chain was captured by sequencing in a study of cytomegalovirus exposure and HLA in healthy donors. Points on this clone: Its antigen is undetermined.

The germline V gene encodes CDR1 MNHNY and CDR2 SVGAGI (reference sequence). J was trimmed by 5 bases and V by 6 bases; bases with no gene match: 10. This CDR3 is 14 amino acids long. PCR used 60 Vbeta primers and 13 Jbeta primers. TCRdb's table, derived via immunoSEQ multiplex PCR, lists solely in-frame clones and lacks some. This repertoire shows approximately 220,000 clones, roughly 80% found once; its top ten account for 2.9%. Study-wide results and caveats: Later genetic work tied a missense DCLRE1C variant to beta-chain V and J trimming.

This receptor was obtained from a man under 40 in good health and CMV-seronegative. The V gene is TRBV6-6, the J gene TRBJ2-7; 7 nucleotides agree with TRBD1. The sequenced sample was PBMCs. DNA for the CDR3: TGTGCCAGCAGACTCAGACAGGGTAGAAACGAGCAGTACTTC. It codes for CASRLRQGRNEQYF.